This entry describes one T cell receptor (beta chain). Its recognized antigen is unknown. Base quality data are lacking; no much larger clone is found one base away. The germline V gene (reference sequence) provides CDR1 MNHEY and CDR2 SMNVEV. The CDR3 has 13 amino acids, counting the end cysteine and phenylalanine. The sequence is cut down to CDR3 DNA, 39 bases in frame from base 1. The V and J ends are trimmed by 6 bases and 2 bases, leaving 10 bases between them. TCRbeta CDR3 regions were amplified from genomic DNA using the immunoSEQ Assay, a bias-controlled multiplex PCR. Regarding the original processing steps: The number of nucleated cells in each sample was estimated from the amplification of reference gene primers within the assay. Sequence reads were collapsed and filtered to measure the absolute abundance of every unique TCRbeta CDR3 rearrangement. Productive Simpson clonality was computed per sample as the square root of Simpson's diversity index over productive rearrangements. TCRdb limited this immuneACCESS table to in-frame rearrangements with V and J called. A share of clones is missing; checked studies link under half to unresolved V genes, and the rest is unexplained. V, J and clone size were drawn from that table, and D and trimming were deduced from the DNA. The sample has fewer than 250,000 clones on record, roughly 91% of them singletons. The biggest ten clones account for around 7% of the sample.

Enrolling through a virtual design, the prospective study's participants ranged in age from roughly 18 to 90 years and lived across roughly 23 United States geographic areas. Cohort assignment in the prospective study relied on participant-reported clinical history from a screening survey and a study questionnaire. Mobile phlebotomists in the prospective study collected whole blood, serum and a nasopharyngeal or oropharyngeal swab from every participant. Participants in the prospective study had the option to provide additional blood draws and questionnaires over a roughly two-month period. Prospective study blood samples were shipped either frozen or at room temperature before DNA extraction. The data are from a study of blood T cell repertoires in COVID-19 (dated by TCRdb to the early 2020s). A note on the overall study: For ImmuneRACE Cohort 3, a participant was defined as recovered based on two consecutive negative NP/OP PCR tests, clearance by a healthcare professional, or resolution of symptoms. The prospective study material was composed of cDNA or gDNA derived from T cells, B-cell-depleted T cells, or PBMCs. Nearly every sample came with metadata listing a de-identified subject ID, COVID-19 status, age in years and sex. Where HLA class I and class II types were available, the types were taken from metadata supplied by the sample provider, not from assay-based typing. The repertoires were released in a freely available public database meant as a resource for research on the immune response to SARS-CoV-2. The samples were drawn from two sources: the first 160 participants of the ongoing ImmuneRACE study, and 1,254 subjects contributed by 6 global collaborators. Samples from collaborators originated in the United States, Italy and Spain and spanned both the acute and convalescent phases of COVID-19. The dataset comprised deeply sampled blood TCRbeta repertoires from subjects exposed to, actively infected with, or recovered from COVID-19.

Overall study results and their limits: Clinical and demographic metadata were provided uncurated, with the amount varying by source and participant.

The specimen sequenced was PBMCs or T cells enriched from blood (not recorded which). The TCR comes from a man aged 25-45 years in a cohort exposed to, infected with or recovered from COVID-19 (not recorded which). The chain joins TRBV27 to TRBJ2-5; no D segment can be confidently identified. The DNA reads TGTGCCAGCAGGAGGCTAGATCAAGAGACCCAGTACTTC. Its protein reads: CASRRLDQETQYF.